The clone carrying this T cell receptor (beta chain) turned up a few times. Its matching antigen is unknown. The CDR3 runs 14 residues. The germline CDR1 and CDR2 sequences are LNHNV and YYDKDF (reference sequence). The germline V and J ends were trimmed by 1 base and 3 bases, with 9 bases remaining between them. This sample is drawn from a study of metastatic and nonmetastatic thyroid tumors. Study-wide background: Patients with malignant and benign thyroid disease provided blood and tumor or nodule tissue, whose repertoires were compared. Points from the study as a whole: For both blood and tumor, malignant thyroid tumors reportedly showed significantly higher TCR beta diversity than benign nodules did.

Until they underwent thyroid surgery, no patient had received any treatment. Source study methods: Clinicopathological groups supplied CDR3 differences that were used to build a distant-metastasis classifier for papillary thyroid cancer. TCRdb re-called the PCR reads through MiXCR. In this record, the V and J calls reflect TCRdb's handling and not the investigators' own analysis. The sample shows about 45,000 clones, under 4% of them seen only once. The rearrangement joins TRBV15 to TRBJ1-2, with a weak D call TRBD1 (5 bases). Sequencing used blood. The TCR originated in a female donor with papillary thyroid cancer or a benign thyroid nodule (not recorded which). Some clones in this sample may be carry-over from other donors' samples. CDR3 sequence: CATSRAQGHYGYTF. CDR3 bases: TGTGCCACCAGCAGAGCCCAGGGACACTATGGCTACACCTTC. The full variable domain, with the rest looked up from reference TRBV15 and TRBJ1-2, is DAMVIQNPRYQVTQFGKPVTLSCSQTLNHNVMYWYQQKSSQAPKLLFHYYDKDFNNEADTPDNFQSRRPNTSFCFLDIRSPGLGDTAMYLCATSRAQGHYGYTFGSGTRLTVV.